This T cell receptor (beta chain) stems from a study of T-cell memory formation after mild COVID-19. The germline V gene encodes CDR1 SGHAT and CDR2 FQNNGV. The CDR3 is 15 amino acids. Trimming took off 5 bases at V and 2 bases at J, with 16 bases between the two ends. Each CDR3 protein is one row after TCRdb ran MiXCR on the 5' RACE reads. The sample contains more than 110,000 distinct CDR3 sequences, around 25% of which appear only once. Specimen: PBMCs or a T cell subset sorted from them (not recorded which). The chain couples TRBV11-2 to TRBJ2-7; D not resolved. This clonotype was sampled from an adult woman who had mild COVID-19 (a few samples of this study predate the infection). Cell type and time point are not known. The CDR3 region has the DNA TGTGCCAGCAGCGCAGAATACATCAGCGCCTACGAGCAGTACTTC. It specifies CASSAEYISAYEQYF.